This T cell receptor beta chain derives from a study of cytomegalovirus exposure and HLA in healthy donors. V shed 0 bases and J 2 bases; nucleotides not matched to a gene: 8. The CDR3 loop spans 17 amino acids. Germline V gene sequence: CDR1 SGHAT, CDR2 FQNNGV. The PCR made use of 60 Vbeta and 13 Jbeta primers. TCRdb's copy holds only in-frame clones and misses some; the assay was immunoSEQ multiplex PCR. The sample lists 100,000 or so clones, around three quarters occurring once. The specimen was PBMCs. This clonotype was sampled from a man between 25 and 39 years old in good health and CMV-seronegative. The chain has TRBV11-2 and TRBJ2-7; TRBD2 matches 9 bases. CDR3 in DNA: TGTGCCAGCAGCTTAGATCCCCTTAGCGGGAGAGCCTACGAGCAGTACTTC. Translation: CASSLDPLSGRAYEQYF.